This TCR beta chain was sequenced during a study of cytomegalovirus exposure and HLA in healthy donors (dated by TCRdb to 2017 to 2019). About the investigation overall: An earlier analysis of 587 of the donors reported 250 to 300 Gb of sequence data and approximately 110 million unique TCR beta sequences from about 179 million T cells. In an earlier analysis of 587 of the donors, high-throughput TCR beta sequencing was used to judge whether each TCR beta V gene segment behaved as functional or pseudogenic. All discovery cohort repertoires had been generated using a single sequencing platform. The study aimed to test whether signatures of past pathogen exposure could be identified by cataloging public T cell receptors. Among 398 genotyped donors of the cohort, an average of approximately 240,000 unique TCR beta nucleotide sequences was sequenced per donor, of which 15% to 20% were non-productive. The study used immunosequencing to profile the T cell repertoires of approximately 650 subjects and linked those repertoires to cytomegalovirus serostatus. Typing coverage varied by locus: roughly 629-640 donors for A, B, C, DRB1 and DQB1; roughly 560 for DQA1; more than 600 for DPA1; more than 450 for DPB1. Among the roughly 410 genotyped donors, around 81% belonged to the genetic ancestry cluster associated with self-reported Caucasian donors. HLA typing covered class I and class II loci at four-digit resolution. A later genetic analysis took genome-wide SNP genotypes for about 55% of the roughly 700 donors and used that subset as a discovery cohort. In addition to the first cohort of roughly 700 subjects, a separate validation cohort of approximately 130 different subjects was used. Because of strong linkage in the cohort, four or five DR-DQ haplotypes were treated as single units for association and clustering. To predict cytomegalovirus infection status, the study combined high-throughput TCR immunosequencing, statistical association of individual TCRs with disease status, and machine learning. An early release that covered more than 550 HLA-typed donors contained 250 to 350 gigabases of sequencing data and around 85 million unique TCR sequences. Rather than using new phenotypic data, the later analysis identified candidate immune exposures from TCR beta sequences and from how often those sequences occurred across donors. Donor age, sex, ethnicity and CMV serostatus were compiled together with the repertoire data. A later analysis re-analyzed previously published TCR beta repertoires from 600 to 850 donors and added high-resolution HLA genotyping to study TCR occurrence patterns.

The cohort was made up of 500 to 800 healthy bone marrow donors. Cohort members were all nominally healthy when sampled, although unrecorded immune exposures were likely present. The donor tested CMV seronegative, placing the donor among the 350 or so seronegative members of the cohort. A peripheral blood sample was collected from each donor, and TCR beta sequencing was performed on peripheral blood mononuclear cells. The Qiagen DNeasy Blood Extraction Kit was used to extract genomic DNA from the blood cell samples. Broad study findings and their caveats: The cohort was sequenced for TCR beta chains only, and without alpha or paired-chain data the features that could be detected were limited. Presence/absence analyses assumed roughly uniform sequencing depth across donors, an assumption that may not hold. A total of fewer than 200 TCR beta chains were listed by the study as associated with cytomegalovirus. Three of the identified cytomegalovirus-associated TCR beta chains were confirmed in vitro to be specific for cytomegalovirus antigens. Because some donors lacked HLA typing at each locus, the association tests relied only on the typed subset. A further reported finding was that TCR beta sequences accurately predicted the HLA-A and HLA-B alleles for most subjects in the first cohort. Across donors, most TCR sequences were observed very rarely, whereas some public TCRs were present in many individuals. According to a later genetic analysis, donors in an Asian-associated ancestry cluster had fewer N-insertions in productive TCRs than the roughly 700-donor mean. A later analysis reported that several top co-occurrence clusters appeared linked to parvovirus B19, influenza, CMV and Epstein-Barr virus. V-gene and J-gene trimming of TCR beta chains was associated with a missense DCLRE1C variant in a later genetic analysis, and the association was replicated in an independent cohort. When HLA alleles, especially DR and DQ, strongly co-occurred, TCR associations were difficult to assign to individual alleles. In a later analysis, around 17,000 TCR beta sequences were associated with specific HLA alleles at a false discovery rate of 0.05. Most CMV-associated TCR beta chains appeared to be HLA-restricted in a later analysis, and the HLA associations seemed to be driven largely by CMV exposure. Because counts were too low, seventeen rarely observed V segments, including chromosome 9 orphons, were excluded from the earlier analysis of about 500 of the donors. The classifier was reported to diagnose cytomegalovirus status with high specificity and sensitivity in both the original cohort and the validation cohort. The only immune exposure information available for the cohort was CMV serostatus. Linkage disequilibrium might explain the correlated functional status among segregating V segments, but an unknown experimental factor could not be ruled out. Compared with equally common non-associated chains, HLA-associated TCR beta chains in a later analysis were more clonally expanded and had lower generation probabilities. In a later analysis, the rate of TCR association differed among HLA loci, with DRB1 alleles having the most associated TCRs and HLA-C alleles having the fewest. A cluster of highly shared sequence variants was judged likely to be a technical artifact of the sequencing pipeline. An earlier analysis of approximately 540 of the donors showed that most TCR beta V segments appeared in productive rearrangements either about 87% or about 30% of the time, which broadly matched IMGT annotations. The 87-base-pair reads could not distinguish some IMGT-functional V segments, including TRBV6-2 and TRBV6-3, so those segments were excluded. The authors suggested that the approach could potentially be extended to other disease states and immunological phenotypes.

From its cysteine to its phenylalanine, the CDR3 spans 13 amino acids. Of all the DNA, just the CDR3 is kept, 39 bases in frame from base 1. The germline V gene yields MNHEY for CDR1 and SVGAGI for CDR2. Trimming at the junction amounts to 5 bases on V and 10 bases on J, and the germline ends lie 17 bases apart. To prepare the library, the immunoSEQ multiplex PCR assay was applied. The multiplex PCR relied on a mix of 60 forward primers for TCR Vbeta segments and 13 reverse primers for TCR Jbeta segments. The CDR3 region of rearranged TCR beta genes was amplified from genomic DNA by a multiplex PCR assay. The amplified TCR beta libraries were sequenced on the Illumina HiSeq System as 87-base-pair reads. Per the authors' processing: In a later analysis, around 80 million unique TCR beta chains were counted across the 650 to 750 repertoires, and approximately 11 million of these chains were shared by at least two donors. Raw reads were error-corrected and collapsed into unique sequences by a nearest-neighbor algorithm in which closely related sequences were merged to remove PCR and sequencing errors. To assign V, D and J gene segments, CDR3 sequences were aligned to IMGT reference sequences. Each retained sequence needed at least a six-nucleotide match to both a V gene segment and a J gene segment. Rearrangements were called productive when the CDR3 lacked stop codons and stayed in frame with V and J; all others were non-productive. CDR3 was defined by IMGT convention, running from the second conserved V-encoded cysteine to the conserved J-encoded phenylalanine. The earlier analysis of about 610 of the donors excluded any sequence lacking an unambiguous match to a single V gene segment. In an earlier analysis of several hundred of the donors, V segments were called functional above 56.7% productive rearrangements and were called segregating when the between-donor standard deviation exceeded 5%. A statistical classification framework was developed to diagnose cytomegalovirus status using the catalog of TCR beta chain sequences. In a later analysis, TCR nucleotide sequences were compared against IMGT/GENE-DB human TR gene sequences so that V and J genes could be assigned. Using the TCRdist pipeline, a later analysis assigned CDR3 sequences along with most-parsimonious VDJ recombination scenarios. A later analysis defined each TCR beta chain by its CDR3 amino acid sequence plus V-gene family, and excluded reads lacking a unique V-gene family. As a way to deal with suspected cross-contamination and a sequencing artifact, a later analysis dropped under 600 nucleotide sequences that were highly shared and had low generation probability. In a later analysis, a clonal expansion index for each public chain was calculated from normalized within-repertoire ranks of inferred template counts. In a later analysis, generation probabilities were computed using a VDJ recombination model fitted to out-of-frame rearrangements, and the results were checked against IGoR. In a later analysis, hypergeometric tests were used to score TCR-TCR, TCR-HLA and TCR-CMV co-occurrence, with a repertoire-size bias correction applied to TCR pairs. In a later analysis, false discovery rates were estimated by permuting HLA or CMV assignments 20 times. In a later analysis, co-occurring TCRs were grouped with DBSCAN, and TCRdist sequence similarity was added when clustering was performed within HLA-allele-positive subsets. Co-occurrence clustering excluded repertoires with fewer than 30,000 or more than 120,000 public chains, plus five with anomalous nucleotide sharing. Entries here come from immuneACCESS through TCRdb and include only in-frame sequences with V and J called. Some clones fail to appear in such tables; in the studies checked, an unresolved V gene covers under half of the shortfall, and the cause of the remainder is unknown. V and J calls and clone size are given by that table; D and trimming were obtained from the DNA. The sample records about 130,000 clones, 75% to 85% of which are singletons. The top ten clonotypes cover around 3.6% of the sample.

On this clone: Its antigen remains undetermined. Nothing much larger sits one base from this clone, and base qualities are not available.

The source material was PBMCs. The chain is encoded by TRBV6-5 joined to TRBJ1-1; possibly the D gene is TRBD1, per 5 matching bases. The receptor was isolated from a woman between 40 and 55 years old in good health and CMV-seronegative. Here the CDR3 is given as CASSPPTSGAAFF. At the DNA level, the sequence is TGTGCCAGCAGTCCCCCAACGAGTGGGGCAGCTTTCTTT.